The clone carrying this T cell receptor (beta chain) came up many times. The V gene's germline CDR1 is MNHEY and CDR2 SVGAGI. Trimming cost V 0 bases and J 6 bases, with 18 bases left between them. This CDR3 has 17 amino acids. Amplified TCR beta CDR3 regions came from RNA transcripts. The HTBI primer set was used in a first-round RT-PCR of the TCR CDR3. TCRdb processed the multiplex PCR reads anew with MiXCR; each CDR3 protein has one entry. Seen here are about 410,000 distinct CDR3 sequences, about 14% observed once, and the top ten hold approximately 13%. The entry originates in a study of T cells in Graves' hyperthyroidism and ophthalmopathy.

The clonotype was recovered from a man between 18 and 29 years old with Graves' ophthalmopathy. V usage is TRBV6-5 and J usage is TRBJ1-5; tentative D call: TRBD1 (5 bases). The sequenced material came from blood. This chain's CDR3 is CASSYSWGDHSSQPQHF. CDR3 sequence (DNA): TGTGCCAGCAGTTACTCGTGGGGGGACCATTCGAGTCAGCCCCAGCATTTT.